This TCR beta chain was sequenced for a study of blood T cell repertoires in COVID-19. About the study: COVID-19 samples from acute and convalescent phases originated in the United States, Italy and Spain. PBMCs, B-cell-depleted T cells, or T cells were the source of the cDNA or gDNA that made up the material.

Germline V gene sequence: CDR1 PRHDT, CDR2 FYEKMQ (reference sequence). The CDR3 is 16 amino acids. Trimming took 4 bases from V and 2 from J; bases not matched to a gene: 9. How the authors handled the data: Amplifying reference gene primers gave estimates of nucleated cell counts. Assay used: immunoSEQ multiplex PCR; TCRdb lists only in-frame clones, some missing. That table supplies the V and J calls and clone size; D and trimming were determined from the DNA. This table holds around 63,000 clones, approximately 89% found once. The clonotype was recovered from a man in his 60s with acute or convalescent COVID-19. The sample consisted of peripheral blood. The chain links TRBV13 to TRBJ1-2; 8 bases match TRBD1. The CDR3 reads CASSYARPGGNYGYTF. For the CDR3, the DNA is TGTGCCAGCAGCTACGCGCGCCCAGGGGGCAACTATGGCTACACCTTC.